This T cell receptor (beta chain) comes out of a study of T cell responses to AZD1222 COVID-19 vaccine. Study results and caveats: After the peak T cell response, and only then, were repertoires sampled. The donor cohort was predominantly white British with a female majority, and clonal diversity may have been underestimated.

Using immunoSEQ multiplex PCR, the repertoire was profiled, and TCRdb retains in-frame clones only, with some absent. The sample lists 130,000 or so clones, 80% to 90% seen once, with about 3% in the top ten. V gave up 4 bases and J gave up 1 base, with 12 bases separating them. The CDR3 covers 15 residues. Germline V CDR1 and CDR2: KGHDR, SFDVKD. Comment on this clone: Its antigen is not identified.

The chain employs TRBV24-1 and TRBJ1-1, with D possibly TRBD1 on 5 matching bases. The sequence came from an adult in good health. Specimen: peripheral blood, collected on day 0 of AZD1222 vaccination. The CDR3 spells CATSDTRAGNTEAFF. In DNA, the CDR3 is TGTGCCACCAGTGACACCAGGGCGGGGAACACTGAAGCTTTCTTT.